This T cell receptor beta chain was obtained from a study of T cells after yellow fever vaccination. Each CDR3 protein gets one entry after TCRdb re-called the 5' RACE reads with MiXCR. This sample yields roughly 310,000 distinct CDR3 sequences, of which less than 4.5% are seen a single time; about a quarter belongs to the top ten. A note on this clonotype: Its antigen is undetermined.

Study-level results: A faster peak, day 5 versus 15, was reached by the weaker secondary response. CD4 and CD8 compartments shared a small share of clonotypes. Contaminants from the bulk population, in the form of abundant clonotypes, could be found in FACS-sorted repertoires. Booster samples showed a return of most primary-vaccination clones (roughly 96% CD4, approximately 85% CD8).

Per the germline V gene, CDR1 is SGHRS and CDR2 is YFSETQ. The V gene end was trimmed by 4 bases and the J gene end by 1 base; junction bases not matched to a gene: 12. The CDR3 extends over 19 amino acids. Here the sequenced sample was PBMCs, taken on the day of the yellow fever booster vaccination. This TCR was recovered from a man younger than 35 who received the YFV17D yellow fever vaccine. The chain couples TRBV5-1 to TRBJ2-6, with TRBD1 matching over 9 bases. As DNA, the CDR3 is TGCGCCAGCAGCGTCTGGGGGGACAGGGCAGAGTCTGGGGCCAACGTCCTGACTTTC. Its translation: CASSVWGDRAESGANVLTF. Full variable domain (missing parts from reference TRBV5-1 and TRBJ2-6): KAGVTQTPRYLIKTRGQQVTLSCSPISGHRSVSWYQQTPGQGLQFLFEYFSETQRNKGNFPGRFSGRQFSNSRSEMNVSTLELGDSALYLCASSVWGDRAESGANVLTFGAGSRLTVL.